The clone carrying this TCR beta chain was seen just once. In the study's own analysis: By means of reference gene primer amplification, nucleated cell counts were estimated. Profiling relied on immunoSEQ multiplex PCR, and the TCRdb table lists in-frame clones only, not all of them. Clone size and the V and J calls come from that table; the DNA yielded D and trimming. The profile shows 150,000 to 200,000 clones, 80% to 90% of them singletons. The entry originates in a study of blood T cell repertoires in COVID-19. Overall study: Specimens from acute and convalescent COVID-19 originated in the United States, Italy and Spain.

This CDR3 has 14 amino acids. Trimming removed 4 bases at V and 3 bases at J, with 14 bases between. Germline loops: CDR1 SGHNT, CDR2 YYREEE (reference sequence). The sample taken for sequencing was peripheral blood. The sequence came from a human donor with active or convalescent COVID-19. The donor label of this sample is uncertain. The chain has TRBV5-4 and TRBJ2-7; D remains unclear. CDR3 coding DNA: TGTGCCAGCAGCCTTCCGGGTCCGTTCTACGAGCAGTACTTC. Translating it yields CASSLPGPFYEQYF.